Each of the 28 T cell receptor beta chains below was sequenced from the same sample in a study of T cell repertoires in cytomegalovirus infection. The antigens of these receptors remain unknown. TCRdb ran MiXCR on the reads and lists one entry per CDR3 protein. Among about a million distinct CDR3 sequences listed, more than 25% were seen once. The starting material was cultured CD8+ T cells from PBMCs, obtained from culture after CMV antigen stimulation. The origin of the receptors is a human donor in good health (CMV status not recorded). Some clones in this sample may be carry-over from other donors' samples.

This clonotype has a count of ten or more. The CDR3 protein is CASSLGVWEVFTSYEQYV. The CDR3 DNA reads TGTGCCAGCAGCTTAGGGGTGTGGGAGGTCTTTACCTCCTACGAGCAGTACGTC. The rearrangement links TRBV7-8 to TRBJ2-7, with TRBD2 as a possible D gene (6 bases). Germline V gene sequence: CDR1 SGHVS, CDR2 FQNEAQ. This CDR3 has 18 amino acids. The V end was cut by 1 base, the J end by 0 bases, with 19 bases between.

This chain connects TRBV27 to TRBJ2-1, with D possibly matching TRBD2 (8 bases). V lost 10 bases and J lost 10, with 41 bases in between. CDR1 is MNHEY, CDR2 SMNVEV, per germline (reference sequence). The CDR3 has 20 residues. This chain's CDR3 is CATIRWGGQTSHLAGWEQFF. CDR3 DNA sequence: TGTGCCACTATCCGATGGGGGGGACAGACATCCCATCTAGCGGGTTGGGAGCAGTTCTTC.

The chain carries TRBV27 and TRBJ2-1; TRBD1 matches at 7 bases. Germline values: CDR1 MNHEY, CDR2 SMNVEV (reference sequence). The CDR3 is 15 amino acids. J was trimmed by 8 bases and V by 2 bases; bases with no gene match: 9. CDR3 bases: TGTGCCAGCAGTTTAAGGGGGCGCCCCGGGGATGAGCAGTTCTTC. Its protein is CASSLRGRPGDEQFF.

This clonotype was seen a handful of times. CDR3 in amino acids: CATALTGRIGAPIHGTEAFF. In DNA, the CDR3 is TGTGCCACCGCTTTGACAGGTCGGATCGGAGCCCCAATCCACGGCACTGAAGCTTTCTTT. The V call is TRBV24-1, the J call TRBJ1-1; a possible D gene is TRBD1 (6 bases). V gave up 9 bases and J gave up 4 bases, with 35 bases separating them. From germline, CDR1 is KGHDR and CDR2 SFDVKD. The CDR3 extends over 20 amino acids.

The chain links TRBV5-1 to TRBJ1-4, with 8 bases identical to TRBD1. CDR3 length: 15 amino acids. The junction had 10 bases not matched to a gene; V was cut back by 4 bases and J by 8 bases. Germline CDR1 SGHRS, CDR2 YFSETQ. CDR3 nucleotides: TGCGCCAGCAGCGCCGACAGGGGCGTCGGGGAAAAACTGTTTTTT. It is translated as CASSADRGVGEKLFF.

The chain is built from TRBV5-4 and TRBJ2-5, with D possibly called TRBD1 or TRBD2 (5 bases each). The CDR3 consists of 16 residues. Trimming removed 0 bases at V and 3 bases at J, with 15 bases between. Germline lookup yields CDR1 SGHNT and CDR2 YYREEE (reference sequence). The CDR3 DNA follows: TGTGCCAGCAGCTTGGCCGTGGGACGCGTTAAAGAGACCCAGTACTTC. Translated: CASSLAVGRVKETQYF.

The rearrangement joins TRBV19 to TRBJ2-1; D call uncertain. Trimming stripped 5 bases from V and 9 bases from J, with 20 bases between. CDR1 is LNHDA, CDR2 SQIVND, per germline (reference sequence). This CDR3 contains 15 residues. As DNA, the CDR3 is TGTGCCAGTAGTCCCTTTGGAGTTTCCGACGCTGAGCAGTTCTTC. Its translation: CASSPFGVSDAEQFF. Together with reference TRBV19 and TRBJ2-1, the CDR3 gives the full variable domain: DGGITQSPKYLFRKEGQNVTLSCEQNLNHDAMYWYRQDPGQGLRLIYYSQIVNDFQKGDIAEGYSVSREKKESFPLTVTSAQKNPTAFYLCASSPFGVSDAEQFFGPGTRLTVL.

The V call is TRBV27, the J call TRBJ2-1, with D tentatively TRBD1 or TRBD2 (5 bases each). CDR3 length equals 14 residues. Trimming removed 3 bases at V and 4 bases at J, with 10 bases between. Germline-derived CDR1 and CDR2 are MNHEY and SMNVEV (reference sequence). CDR3 region: CASSFGDVYNEQFF. The CDR3 DNA follows: TGTGCCAGCAGTTTTGGGGACGTATACAATGAGCAGTTCTTC.

This clonotype was detected many times. The chain employs TRBV7-2 and TRBJ2-1; perhaps TRBD2 as D (6 bases). V shed 4 bases and J shed 4 bases, with 11 bases lying between them. The CDR3 is made up of 14 amino acids. Germline V gene data show CDR1 as SGHTA and CDR2 as FQGNSA. The CDR3 region is CASSYTGVYNEQFF. CDR3 in DNA: TGTGCCAGCAGCTACACGGGGGTATACAATGAGCAGTTCTTC.

In its sample, this clonotype was seen once. The junction departs from germline at one end; a sequencing error may be responsible. The chain couples TRBV7-4 to TRBJ2-2; D tentatively fits TRBD1 or TRBD2 (5 bases each). The CDR3 is 17 residues long. Germline CDR1 is SGHVT and CDR2 is SQSDAQ. The CDR3: CANSSRLGATNTGELFF. The DNA for the CDR3 is TGTGCCAACAGCTCCCGCCTCGGGGCAACGAACACCGGGGAGCTGTTTTTT.

This clonotype was seen at least ten times. CDR3: CAVFSSYNEQFF. The CDR3 DNA reads as TGTGCCGTTTTCAGCTCCTACAATGAGCAGTTCTTC. V is TRBV7-2 and J is TRBJ2-1; D gene ambiguous. V was pared by 11 bases and J by 0 bases, with 8 bases between. The CDR3 spans 12 residues. Germline values: CDR1 SGHTA, CDR2 FQGNSA.

As concerns this clonotype: Relative to the germline gene, one junction end is altered; a read error may explain this. J is TRBJ2-3 and V is TRBV28, with D perhaps being TRBD1 or TRBD2 (5 bases each). CDR1 and CDR2 (germline): MDHEN, SYDVKM. The CDR3 runs to 14 residues. The CDR3 loop is CTSLGVGVTDTQYF. In nucleotides, the CDR3 is TGTACCAGTCTCGGCGTGGGGGTCACAGATACGCAGTATTTT.

The sample holds one count of this clonotype. This rearrangement joins TRBV4-1 to TRBJ2-1; a possible D gene is TRBD2 (6 bases). This CDR3 comprises 14 residues. V lost 1 base to trimming and J lost 8 bases, with 12 bases between them. Germline V gene data show CDR1 as MGHRA and CDR2 as YSYEKL. CDR3: CASSQGLGAYEQFF. The CDR3 region has the DNA TGCGCCAGCAGCCAAGGACTAGGGGCCTATGAGCAGTTCTTC.

This clonotype was found a few times. The chain has TRBV27 and TRBJ2-7; 8 positions match TRBD2. Per the germline V gene, CDR1 is MNHEY and CDR2 is SMNVEV (reference sequence). This CDR3 has 15 residues. V dropped 5 bases and J dropped 2; count of bases not matched to a gene: 8. In DNA form, the CDR3 reads TGTGCCAGCAGTCGGGGGGGTGGCTTGGCCTACGAGCAGTACTTC. Translating gives CASSRGGGLAYEQYF.

The chain recombines TRBV19 with TRBJ2-7, with no clear D. The germline V and J ends were trimmed by 1 base and 1 base, with 8 bases remaining between them. This CDR3 is 14 amino acids long. Germline V gene data show CDR1 as LNHDA and CDR2 as SQIVND (reference sequence). Here the CDR3 reads CASSIVVDSYEQYF. Written as DNA, the CDR3 is TGTGCCAGTAGTATAGTTGTGGATTCCTACGAGCAGTACTTC.

The chain joins TRBV2 to TRBJ1-6; D remains unclear. In germline, CDR1 is SNHLY, CDR2 FYNNEI. Trimming pared 3 bases from V and 0 bases from J, leaving 9 bases between. CDR3 length: 16 residues. The CDR3 nucleotides are TGTGCCAGCAGTGAGGTGTCCAGCTCCTATAATTCACCCCTCCACTTT. Residues: CASSEVSSSYNSPLHF.

This clonotype was seen a few times. V and J are TRBV7-9 and TRBJ1-2; unclear D gene. V was cut by 10 bases and J by 7 bases, with 13 bases left in between. Germline CDR1 reads SEHNR; CDR2 reads FQNEAQ (reference sequence). The CDR3 contains 11 residues. In nucleotides, the CDR3 is TGTGCCACCGACGACCCCTTTGGCTACACCTTC. Protein: CATDDPFGYTF.

This clonotype turned up a few times. The chain uses TRBV7-9 and TRBJ2-6, with 7 bases fitting TRBD2. CDR1 is SEHNR, CDR2 FQNEAQ, per germline (reference sequence). The CDR3 extends over 18 amino acids. Trimming took 5 bases from V and 0 from J; bases not matched to a gene: 10. Written as DNA, the CDR3 is TGTGCCAGCAGCGAACTTTTGGGGGGGAGCTCTGGGGCCAACGTCCTGACTTTC. It codes for CASSELLGGSSGANVLTF.

This clonotype was observed a handful of times. This rearrangement joins TRBV14 to TRBJ2-7; 8 nucleotides align to TRBD1. Germline CDR1 reads SGHDN; CDR2 reads FVKESK. This CDR3 contains 16 residues. Unmatched junction bases numbered 9, after V lost 1 base and J lost 4 bases. The CDR3 loop reads CASSQGYRGSVYEQYF. CDR3 coding DNA: TGTGCCAGCAGCCAAGGATACAGGGGGTCCGTGTACGAGCAGTACTTC.

This chain connects TRBV7-3 to TRBJ2-7; D perhaps matches TRBD1 (6 bases). The CDR3 loop spans 16 amino acids. Germline V gene sequence: CDR1 SGHTA, CDR2 FQGTGA. V lost 2 bases and J 6 bases, leaving 20 bases between the germline ends. The CDR3 coding sequence is TGTGCCAGCAGCTTAGGGACATCGGGGATGCCTGGCGAGCAGTACGTC. This encodes CASSLGTSGMPGEQYV.

V usage is TRBV24-1 and J usage is TRBJ2-5; TRBD1 is a possible D gene (6 bases). CDR1 is KGHDR, CDR2 SFDVKD, per germline. Trimming stripped 1 base from V and 5 bases from J, with 13 bases between. This CDR3 has 15 residues. In DNA, the CDR3 is TGTGCCACCAGTGATTTTGGCAGGGGCGGGGAGACCCAGTACTTC. Its protein product is CATSDFGRGGETQYF.

This clonotype was seen a handful of times. The chain recombines TRBV4-1 with TRBJ1-2, with no clear D. Germline CDR1 and CDR2: MGHRA and YSYEKL. Trimming stripped 1 base from V and 6 bases from J, with 6 bases between. The CDR3 consists of 12 residues. This CDR3 reads CASSQGKNGYTF. DNA of the CDR3: TGCGCCAGCAGCCAAGGCAAGAATGGCTACACCTTC.

A few counts support this clonotype. This sequence joins TRBV19 and TRBJ1-1; D unclear. Looked up from germline, CDR1 is LNHDA and CDR2 is SQIVND (reference sequence). Trimming stripped 3 bases from V and 5 bases from J, with 10 bases between. This CDR3 comprises 13 residues. The CDR3 bases are TGTGCCAGTAGTATCTTCCAGGATACTGAAGCTTTCTTT. Protein product: CASSIFQDTEAFF.

As concerns this clonotype: This sequence may be a read error, since a much larger clone differs from it by one base. The chain recombines TRBV12-3 or TRBV12-4 with TRBJ1-2, with 8 bases that match TRBD1. CDR3 length: 13 amino acids. DNA for the CDR3: TGTGTCAGCGCCCCGACAGGGGACTATGGCTACACCTTC. It translates to CVSAPTGDYGYTF.

Worth noting for this clonotype: It may be a read error: a sequence one base away is much more abundant. The V call is TRBV7-9, the J call TRBJ1-2, with 10 bases aligning to TRBD1. The germline gives CDR1 SEHNR, CDR2 FQNEAQ (reference sequence). This CDR3 spans 15 amino acids. The CDR3 DNA follows: TGTACCAGCAGCTTAGAATCGGGACAGGGGTATGGCTACACCTTC. Translated, it gives CTSSLESGQGYGYTF.

This clonotype appeared a few times. The J gene is TRBJ1-4, the V gene TRBV12-3 or TRBV12-4, with TRBD1 matching 7 bases. CDR3 size: 16 residues. Germline trimming cut 5 bases from V and 8 bases from J; bases unmatched to any gene: 14. The CDR3 sequence: CASSPPSGGVLEKLFF. As DNA, the CDR3 is TGTGCCAGCAGTCCACCATCAGGGGGTGTCCTGGAAAAACTGTTTTTT.

This clonotype has just one count. The chain employs TRBV9 and TRBJ2-2; the D gene is possibly TRBD2 (6 bases). The germline V gene has CDR1 SGDLS and CDR2 YYNGEE. This CDR3 is 15 amino acids long. The V end lost 0 bases, the J end lost 4 bases, and 10 bases lay between the germline ends. The CDR3 sequence: CASSVGGDLTGELFF. DNA of the CDR3: TGTGCCAGCAGCGTAGGGGGGGATCTCACCGGGGAGCTGTTTTTT. The variable domain in full, completed from reference TRBV9 and TRBJ2-2, reads DSGVTQTPKHLITATGQRVTLRCSPRSGDLSVYWYQQSLDQGLQFLIQYYNGEERAKGNILERFSAQQFPDLHSELNLSSLELGDSALYFCASSVGGDLTGELFFGEGSRLTVL.

This rearrangement joins TRBV15 to TRBJ2-7; a weak D match, TRBD2 (5 bases). Looked up from germline, CDR1 is LNHNV and CDR2 is YYDKDF (reference sequence). V was pared by 5 bases and J by 7 bases, with 15 bases between. This CDR3 is built from 13 residues. The CDR3 protein is CATSRGPVGEQYF. The CDR3 DNA reads as TGTGCCACCAGCCGAGGGCCGGTGGGGGAGCAGTACTTC.